Here is one TCR beta chain with its context. With survey level as its setting, the immunoSEQ assay was v3.0. Sequencing was performed with immunoSEQ multiplex PCR; in TCRdb, only in-frame clones are kept and a portion is missing. Here the sample spans roughly 28,000 clones, approximately 78% being singletons. The sample is drawn from a study of long-term antiretroviral therapy in people with HIV. Study-level information: A decade or so separates the oldest specimens from the later 2015 immediate-ART recommendation.

V lost 4 bases and J 2 bases, leaving 16 bases between the germline ends. Germline loops: CDR1 SGHNT, CDR2 YYREEE (reference sequence). The CDR3 has 15 amino acids. The clonotype was recovered from a man aged 18-30 years with HIV. The chain couples TRBV5-4 to TRBJ2-7, with a possible D match to TRBD1 (7 bases). This material consisted of unsorted PBMCs, taken 1.5 years before starting antiretroviral therapy. In DNA form, the CDR3 reads TGTGCCAGCAGCCCCGGCAGGGGGGCGACCTACGAGCAGTACTTC. As protein: CASSPGRGATYEQYF.